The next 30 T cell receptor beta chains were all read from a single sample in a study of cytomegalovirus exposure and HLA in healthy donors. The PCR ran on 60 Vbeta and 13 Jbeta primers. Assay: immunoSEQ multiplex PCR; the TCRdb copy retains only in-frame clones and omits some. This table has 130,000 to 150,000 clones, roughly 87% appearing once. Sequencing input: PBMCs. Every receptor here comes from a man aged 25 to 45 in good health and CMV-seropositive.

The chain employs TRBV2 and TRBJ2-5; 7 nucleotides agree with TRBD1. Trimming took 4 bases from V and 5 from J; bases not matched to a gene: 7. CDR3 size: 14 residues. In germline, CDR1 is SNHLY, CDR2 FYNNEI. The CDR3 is CASSGEGAMETQYF. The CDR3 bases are TGTGCCAGCAGTGGAGAGGGGGCGATGGAGACCCAGTACTTC.

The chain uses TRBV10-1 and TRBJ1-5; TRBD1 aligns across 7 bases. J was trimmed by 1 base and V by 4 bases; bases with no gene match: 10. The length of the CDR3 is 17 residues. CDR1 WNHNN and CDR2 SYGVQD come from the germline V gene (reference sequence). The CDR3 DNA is TGCGCCAGCAGTGCTTCTACAGGGGCCTTCAGCAATCAGCCCCAGCATTTT. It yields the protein CASSASTGAFSNQPQHF.

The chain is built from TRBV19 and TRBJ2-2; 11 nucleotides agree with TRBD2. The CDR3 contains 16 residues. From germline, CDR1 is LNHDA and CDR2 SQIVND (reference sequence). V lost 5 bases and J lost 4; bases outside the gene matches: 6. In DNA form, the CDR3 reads TGTGCCAGTAGTGCCTATCTAGCGGGGGGCACCGGGGAGCTGTTTTTT. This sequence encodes CASSAYLAGGTGELFF. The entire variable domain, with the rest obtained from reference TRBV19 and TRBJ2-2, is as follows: DGGITQSPKYLFRKEGQNVTLSCEQNLNHDAMYWYRQDPGQGLRLIYYSQIVNDFQKGDIAEGYSVSREKKESFPLTVTSAQKNPTAFYLCASSAYLAGGTGELFFGEGSRLTVL.

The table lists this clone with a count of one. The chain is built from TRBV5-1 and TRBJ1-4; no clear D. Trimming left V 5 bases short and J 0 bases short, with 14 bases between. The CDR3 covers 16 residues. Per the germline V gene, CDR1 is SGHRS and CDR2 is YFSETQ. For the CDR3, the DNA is TGCGCCAGCAGTTTTGGGTACAGACCAACTAATGAAAAACTGTTTTTT. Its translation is CASSFGYRPTNEKLFF. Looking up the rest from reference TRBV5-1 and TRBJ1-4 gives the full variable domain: KAGVTQTPRYLIKTRGQQVTLSCSPISGHRSVSWYQQTPGQGLQFLFEYFSETQRNKGNFPGRFSGRQFSNSRSEMNVSTLELGDSALYLCASSFGYRPTNEKLFFGSGTQLSVL.

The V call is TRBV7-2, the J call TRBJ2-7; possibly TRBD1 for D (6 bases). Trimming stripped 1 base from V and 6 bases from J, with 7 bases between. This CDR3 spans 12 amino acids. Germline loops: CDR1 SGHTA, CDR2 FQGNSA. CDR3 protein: CASSLDRVEQYF. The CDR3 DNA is TGTGCCAGCAGCTTAGACAGGGTCGAGCAGTACTTC. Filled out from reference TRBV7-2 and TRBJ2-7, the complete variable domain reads GAGVSQSPSNKVTEKGKDVELRCDPISGHTALYWYRQSLGQGLEFLIYFQGNSAPDKSGLPSDRFSAERTGGSVSTLTIQRTQQEDSAVYLCASSLDRVEQYFGPGTRLTVT.

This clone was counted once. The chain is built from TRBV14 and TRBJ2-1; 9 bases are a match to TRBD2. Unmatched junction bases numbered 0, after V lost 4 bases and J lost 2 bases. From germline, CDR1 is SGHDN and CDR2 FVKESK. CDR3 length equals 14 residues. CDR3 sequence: CASSPSGTYNEQFF. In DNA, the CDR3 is TGTGCCAGCAGCCCTAGCGGGACCTACAATGAGCAGTTCTTC.

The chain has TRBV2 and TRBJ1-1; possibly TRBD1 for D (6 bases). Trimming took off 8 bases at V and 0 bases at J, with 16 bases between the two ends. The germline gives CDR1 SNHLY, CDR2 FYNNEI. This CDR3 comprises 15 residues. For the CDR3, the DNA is TGTGCCAGCCGCAAGGGGGTCCTCATGAACACTGAAGCTTTCTTT. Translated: CASRKGVLMNTEAFF.

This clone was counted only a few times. CDR3 nucleotides: TGTGCCAGCAGCCTCCGACTAGCAGACTACGAGCAGTACTTC. Residues: CASSLRLADYEQYF. The J gene is TRBJ2-7, the V gene TRBV11-2; 7 bases are shared with TRBD2. Germline trimming cut 5 bases from V and 3 bases from J; bases unmatched to any gene: 7. The germline V gene has CDR1 SGHAT and CDR2 FQNNGV. The CDR3 has 14 amino acids.

CDR3 amino acids: CASSLTKNTEAFF. The CDR3 bases are TGTGCCAGCAGCCTAACTAAGAACACTGAAGCTTTCTTT. V is TRBV7-2 and J is TRBJ1-1; no clear D. The germline V gene has CDR1 SGHTA and CDR2 FQGNSA. The germline V and J ends were trimmed by 5 bases and 1 base, with 8 bases remaining between them. The CDR3 spans 13 residues.

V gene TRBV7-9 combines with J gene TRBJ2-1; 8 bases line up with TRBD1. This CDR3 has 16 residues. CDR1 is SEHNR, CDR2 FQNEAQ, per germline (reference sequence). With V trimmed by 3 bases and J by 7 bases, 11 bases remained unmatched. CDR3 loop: CASSLLGQGAINEQFF. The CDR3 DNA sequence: TGTGCCAGCAGCTTGCTGGGGCAGGGGGCGATAAATGAGCAGTTCTTC.

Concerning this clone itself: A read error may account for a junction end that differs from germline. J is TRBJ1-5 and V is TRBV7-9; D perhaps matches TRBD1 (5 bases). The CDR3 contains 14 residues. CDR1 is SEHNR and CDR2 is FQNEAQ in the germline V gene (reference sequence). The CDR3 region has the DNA TGTTCCAGCAGTCCGGGAGGGGTCCTGGGGCCCCAGCATTTT. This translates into CSSSPGGVLGPQHF.

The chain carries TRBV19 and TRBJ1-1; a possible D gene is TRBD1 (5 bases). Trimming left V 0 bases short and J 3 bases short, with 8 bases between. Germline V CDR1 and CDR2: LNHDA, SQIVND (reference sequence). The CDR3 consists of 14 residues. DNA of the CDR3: TGTGCCAGTAGTATAGACCGCAGGGACACTGAAGCTTTCTTT. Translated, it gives CASSIDRRDTEAFF.

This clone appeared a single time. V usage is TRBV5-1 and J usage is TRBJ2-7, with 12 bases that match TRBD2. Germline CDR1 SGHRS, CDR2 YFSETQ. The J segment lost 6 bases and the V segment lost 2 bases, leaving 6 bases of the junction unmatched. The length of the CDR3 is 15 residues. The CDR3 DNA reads TGCGCCAGCAGCTTAGCACTAGCGGGAGGCACCGAGCAGTACTTC. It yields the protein CASSLALAGGTEQYF.

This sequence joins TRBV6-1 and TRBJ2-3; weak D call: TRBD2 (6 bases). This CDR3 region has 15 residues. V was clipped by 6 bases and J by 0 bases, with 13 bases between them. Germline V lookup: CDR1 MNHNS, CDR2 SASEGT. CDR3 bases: TGTGCCAGCAGGGTCGTGGGGGGAAGCACAGATACGCAGTATTTT. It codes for CASRVVGGSTDTQYF.

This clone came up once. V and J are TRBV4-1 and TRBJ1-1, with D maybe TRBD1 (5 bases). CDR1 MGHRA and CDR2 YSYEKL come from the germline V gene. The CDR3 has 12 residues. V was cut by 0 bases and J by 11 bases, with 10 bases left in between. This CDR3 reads CASSQEGRDAFF. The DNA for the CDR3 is TGCGCCAGCAGCCAAGAGGGGCGAGATGCTTTCTTT.

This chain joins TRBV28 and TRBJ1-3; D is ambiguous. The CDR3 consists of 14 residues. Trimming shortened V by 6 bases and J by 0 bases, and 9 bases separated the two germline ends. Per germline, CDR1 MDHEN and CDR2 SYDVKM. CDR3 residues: CASRSAGSGNTIYF. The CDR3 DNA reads TGTGCCAGCAGGAGTGCTGGCTCTGGAAACACCATATATTTT.

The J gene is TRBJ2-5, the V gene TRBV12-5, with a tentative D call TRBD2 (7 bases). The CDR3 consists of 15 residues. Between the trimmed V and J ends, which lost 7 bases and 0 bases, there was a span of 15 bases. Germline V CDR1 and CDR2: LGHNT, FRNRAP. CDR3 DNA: TGTGCTAGTGCTAAGGGGGGGGGTTACCAAGAGACCCAGTACTTC. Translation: CASAKGGGYQETQYF.

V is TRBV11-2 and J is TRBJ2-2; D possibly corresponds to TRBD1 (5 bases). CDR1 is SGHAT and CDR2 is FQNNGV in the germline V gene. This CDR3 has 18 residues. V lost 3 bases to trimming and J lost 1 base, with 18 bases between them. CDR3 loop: CASSLLKRQTKNTGELFF. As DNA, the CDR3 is TGTGCCAGCAGCTTGTTAAAGAGACAGACGAAGAACACCGGGGAGCTGTTTTTT.

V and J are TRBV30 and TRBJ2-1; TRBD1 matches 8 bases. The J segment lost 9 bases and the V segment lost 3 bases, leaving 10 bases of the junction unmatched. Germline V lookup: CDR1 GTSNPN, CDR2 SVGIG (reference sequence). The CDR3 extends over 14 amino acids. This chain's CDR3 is CAWSHRTGMAEQFF. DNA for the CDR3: TGTGCCTGGAGCCACCGGACAGGGATGGCTGAGCAGTTCTTC. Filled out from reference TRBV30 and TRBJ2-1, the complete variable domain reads SQTIHQWPATLVQPVGSPLSLECTVEGTSNPNLYWYRQAAGRGLQLLFYSVGIGQISSEVPQNLSASRPQDRQFILSSKKLLLSDSGFYLCAWSHRTGMAEQFFGPGTRLTVL.

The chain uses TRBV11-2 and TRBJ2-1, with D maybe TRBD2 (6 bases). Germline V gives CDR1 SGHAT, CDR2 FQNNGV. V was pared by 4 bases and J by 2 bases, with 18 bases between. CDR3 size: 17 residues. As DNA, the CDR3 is TGTGCCAGCAGCTCCCCGCGGGGCACAAGGGCCTACAATGAGCAGTTCTTC. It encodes CASSSPRGTRAYNEQFF.

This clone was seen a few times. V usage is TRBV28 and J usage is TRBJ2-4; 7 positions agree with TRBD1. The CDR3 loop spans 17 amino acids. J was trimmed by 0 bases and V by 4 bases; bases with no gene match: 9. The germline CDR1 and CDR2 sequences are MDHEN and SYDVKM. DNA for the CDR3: TGTGCCAGCAGTTCGCCGTGGACAGGTTTAGCCAAAAACATTCAGTACTTC. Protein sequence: CASSSPWTGLAKNIQYF.

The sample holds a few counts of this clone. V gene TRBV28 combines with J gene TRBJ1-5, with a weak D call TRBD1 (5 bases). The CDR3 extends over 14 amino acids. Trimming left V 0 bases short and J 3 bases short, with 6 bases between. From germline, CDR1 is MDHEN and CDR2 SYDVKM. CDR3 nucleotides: TGTGCCAGCAGTTTATGGACAGACAATCAGCCCCAGCATTTT. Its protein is CASSLWTDNQPQHF.

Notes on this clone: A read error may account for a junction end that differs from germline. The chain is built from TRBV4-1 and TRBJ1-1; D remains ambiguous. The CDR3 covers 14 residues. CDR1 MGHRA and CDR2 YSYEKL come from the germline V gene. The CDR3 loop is CASSPGDANTEASF. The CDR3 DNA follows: TGCGCCAGCAGCCCAGGCGATGCGAACACTGAAGCTTCCTTT.

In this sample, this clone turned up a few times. CDR3 protein: CASSSLAGGSYEQYF. In DNA form, the CDR3 reads TGTGCCAGCAGTTCCCTAGCGGGAGGGAGCTACGAGCAGTACTTC. This rearrangement joins TRBV28 to TRBJ2-7; 12 bases match TRBD2. The CDR3 is made up of 15 amino acids. Germline V CDR1 and CDR2: MDHEN, SYDVKM. V trimming: 4 bases; J trimming: 3 bases; junction bases outside the gene matches: 4. The full variable domain, rest sourced from reference TRBV28 and TRBJ2-7, is DVKVTQSSRYLVKRTGEKVFLECVQDMDHENMFWYRQDPGLGLRLIYFSYDVKMKEKGDIPEGYSVSREKKERFSLILESASTNQTSMYLCASSSLAGGSYEQYFGPGTRLTVT.

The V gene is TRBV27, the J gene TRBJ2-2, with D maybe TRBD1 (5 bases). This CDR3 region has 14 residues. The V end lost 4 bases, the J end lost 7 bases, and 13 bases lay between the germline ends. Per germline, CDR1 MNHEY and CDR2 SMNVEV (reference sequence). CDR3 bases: TGTGCCAGCAGTTCTCTTCAGACAGACGGGGAGCTGTTTTTT. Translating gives CASSSLQTDGELFF.

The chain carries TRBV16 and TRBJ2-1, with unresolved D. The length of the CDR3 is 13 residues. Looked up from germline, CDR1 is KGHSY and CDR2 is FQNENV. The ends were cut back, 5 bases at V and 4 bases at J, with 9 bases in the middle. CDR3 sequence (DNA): TGTGCCAGCAGCTCAACAGCTTACAATGAGCAGTTCTTC. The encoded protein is CASSSTAYNEQFF.

The DNA for the CDR3 is TGTGCCAGCAGTCCAGGACAGATAATCACTGAAGCTTTCTTT. Amino acid sequence: CASSPGQIITEAFF. This chain connects TRBV11-2 to TRBJ1-1, with D perhaps matching TRBD1 (6 bases). The CDR3 is 14 amino acids. CDR1 is SGHAT, CDR2 FQNNGV, per germline. V gave up 6 bases and J gave up 4 bases, with 15 bases separating them. Full variable domain (missing parts from reference TRBV11-2 and TRBJ1-1): EAGVAQSPRYKIIEKRQSVAFWCNPISGHATLYWYQQILGQGPKLLIQFQNNGVVDDSQLPKDRFSAERLKGVDSTLKIQPAKLEDSAVYLCASSPGQIITEAFFGQGTRLTVV.

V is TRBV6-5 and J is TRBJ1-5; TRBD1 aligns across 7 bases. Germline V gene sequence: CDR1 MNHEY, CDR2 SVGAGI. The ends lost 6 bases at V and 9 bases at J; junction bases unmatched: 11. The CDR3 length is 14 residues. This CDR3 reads CASRTRQGPTPQHF. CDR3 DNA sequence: TGTGCCAGCAGAACTAGACAGGGCCCTACGCCCCAGCATTTT.

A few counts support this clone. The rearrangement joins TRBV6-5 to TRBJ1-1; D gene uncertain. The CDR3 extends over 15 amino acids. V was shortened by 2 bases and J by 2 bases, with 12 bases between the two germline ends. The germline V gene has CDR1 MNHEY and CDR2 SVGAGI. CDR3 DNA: TGTGCCAGCAGTTACGTCGGCGGAGCAAACACTGAAGCTTTCTTT. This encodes CASSYVGGANTEAFF.

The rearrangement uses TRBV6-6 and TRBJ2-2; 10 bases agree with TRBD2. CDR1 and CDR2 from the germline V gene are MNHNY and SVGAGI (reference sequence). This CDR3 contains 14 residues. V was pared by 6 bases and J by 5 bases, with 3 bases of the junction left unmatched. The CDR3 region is CASRDSGRTGELFF. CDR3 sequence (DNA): TGTGCCAGCAGGGATAGCGGGAGGACCGGGGAGCTGTTTTTT.